The entry that follows covers one TCR beta chain sequence. Its antigen is as yet unknown. The record originates from a study of T cell responses to AZD1222 COVID-19 vaccine. Findings of the study overall: Spike was spanned by vaccine-associated CD4 TCRs, with dominance at 160-218 and 743-854. When two AZD1222 doses had been given, Spike-specific TCR breadth and depth rose.

The data were produced by immunoSEQ multiplex PCR, yet TCRdb's version contains in-frame clones alone and is incomplete. Among about 85,000 clones, 75% to 95% were seen once, and the ten largest hold approximately 8%. The CDR3 runs to 14 residues. Germline V lookup: CDR1 MNHEY, CDR2 SVGAGI. V was clipped by 2 bases and J by 7 bases, with 12 bases between them. This sequence was found in an adult who received the AZD1222 COVID-19 vaccine. The genes are TRBV6-5 and TRBJ2-4, with D uncertain. The sequenced sample was peripheral blood, obtained 28 days after the second AZD1222 dose. CDR3 region: CASSYGQENNIQYF. Written as DNA, the CDR3 is TGTGCCAGCAGTTACGGGCAGGAGAATAACATTCAGTACTTC.